This TCR beta chain was recovered during a study of blood T cells in healthy people across ages. Study results and caveats: Conclusively comparing naive with antigen-experienced cells was impossible with unsorted PBMCs.

A second PCR of 7 to 11 cycles used a sample-barcoded 5' primer and a J-beta primer mix. MiXCR, applied by TCRdb to the 5' RACE reads, yields one record per CDR3 protein. The sample records over 600,000 distinct CDR3 sequences, under 25% being singletons. Germline CDR1 MDHEN, CDR2 SYDVKM. This CDR3 has 12 residues. The V and J ends lost 4 bases and 8 bases respectively, with 11 bases between them. This clonotype has only a few counts. Its antigen is not identified. The chain links TRBV28 to TRBJ1-2; possibly TRBD1 for D (5 bases). This TCR came from an older man in good health. The sequencing sample was made of blood. In DNA form, the CDR3 reads TGTGCCAGCAGTTGGCAGGGTAGGGGCTACACCTTC. Translation gives CASSWQGRGYTF.